Shown below are 8 T cell receptor beta chains from a single sample sequenced in a study of blood T cell repertoires in COVID-19. The protocol was immunoSEQ multiplex PCR, while the TCRdb copy is restricted to in-frame clones and leaves out a portion. The profile shows some 200,000 clones, approximately 80% of them singletons. The source material was PBMCs or T cells enriched from blood (not recorded which). The origin of the receptors is a woman aged 45-65 years with acute COVID-19.

The V and J genes are TRBV7-2 and TRBJ2-1; 10 bases are a match to TRBD2. CDR3 size: 16 residues. Germline CDR1 reads SGHTA; CDR2 reads FQGNSA. V shed 0 bases and J 4 bases; nucleotides not matched to a gene: 3. The CDR3 nucleotides read TGTGCCAGCAGCTTAGCGGCTAGCGGGAGTTACAATGAGCAGTTCTTC. Its protein product is CASSLAASGSYNEQFF.

The chain employs TRBV7-2 and TRBJ2-7, with D maybe TRBD2 (5 bases). The CDR3 totals 13 residues. Looked up from germline, CDR1 is SGHTA and CDR2 is FQGNSA. Trimming pared 5 bases from V and 5 bases from J, leaving 13 bases between. The CDR3: CASSRGGGHEQYF. The CDR3 DNA follows: TGTGCCAGCAGCCGAGGAGGAGGACACGAGCAGTACTTC.

This clone showed up just a few times. The chain uses TRBV2 and TRBJ1-4; D might be TRBD1 (6 bases). CDR1 is SNHLY, CDR2 FYNNEI, per germline. Trimming took 5 bases from V and 2 from J, leaving 12 bases between them. The CDR3 has 15 amino acids. Here the CDR3 DNA reads TGTGCCAGCAGTCAACAGGGTGTCACTAATGAAAAACTGTTTTTT. Translation: CASSQQGVTNEKLFF. Using reference TRBV2 and TRBJ1-4 for the parts outside the CDR3, the full variable domain is EPEVTQTPSHQVTQMGQEVILRCVPISNHLYFYWYRQILGQKVEFLVSFYNNEISEKSEIFDDQFSVERPDGSNFTLKIRSTKLEDSAMYFCASSQQGVTNEKLFFGSGTQLSVL.

This clone was seen a single time. The junction departs from the called germline gene at one end, perhaps through a read error. Within the sample, other DNA sequences also encode this same CDR3. This chain joins TRBV3-1 (or the pseudogene TRBV3-2) and TRBJ2-5; D possibly corresponds to TRBD1 (6 bases). Germline-derived CDR1 and CDR2 are LGHDT and YNNKEL (reference sequence). This CDR3 comprises 14 residues. The DNA of the CDR3 is TGTGCCAGCAGTCGAAAGACAGGCCAAGAGACCCAATACTTC. It codes for CASSRKTGQETQYF.

This clone has just one count. The chain carries TRBV7-2 and TRBJ1-1; TRBD1 might be the D (5 bases). This CDR3 spans 15 amino acids. V was pared by 1 base and J by 1 base, with 10 bases between. CDR1 is SGHTA, CDR2 FQGNSA, per germline. Here the CDR3 reads CASSLGTRGNTEAFF. CDR3 DNA: TGTGCCAGCAGCTTAGGGACTAGGGGGAACACTGAAGCTTTCTTT.

This chain connects TRBV7-2 to TRBJ1-2; TRBD1 matches at 10 bases. Per germline, CDR1 SGHTA and CDR2 FQGNSA. The CDR3 has 15 residues. After removal of 5 bases from V and 4 bases from J, the junction contained 7 bases not matched to a gene. The CDR3, as DNA: TGTGCCAGCAGCGGGGCCGGGACAGGGGTCTATGGCTACACCTTC. Residues: CASSGAGTGVYGYTF.

J is TRBJ2-3 and V is TRBV24-1, with D possibly matching TRBD1 (7 bases). CDR3 size: 16 residues. Germline V gene sequence: CDR1 KGHDR, CDR2 SFDVKD. Trimming took 4 bases from V and 4 from J, leaving 17 bases between them. The chain's CDR3 is CATSDGGTVKADTQYF. The CDR3 DNA sequence: TGTGCCACCAGTGACGGCGGGACAGTCAAAGCAGATACGCAGTATTTT.

The rearrangement links TRBV6-2 or TRBV6-3 to TRBJ1-5, with 8 bases that match TRBD1. Germline trimming cut 7 bases from V and 6 bases from J; bases unmatched to any gene: 17. There are 17 residues in the CDR3. Per germline, CDR1 MNHEY and CDR2 SVGEGT. CDR3 loop: CASTPRSGGEIGQPQHF. CDR3 sequence (DNA): TGTGCCAGCACCCCAAGGTCAGGGGGCGAGATCGGTCAGCCCCAGCATTTT.